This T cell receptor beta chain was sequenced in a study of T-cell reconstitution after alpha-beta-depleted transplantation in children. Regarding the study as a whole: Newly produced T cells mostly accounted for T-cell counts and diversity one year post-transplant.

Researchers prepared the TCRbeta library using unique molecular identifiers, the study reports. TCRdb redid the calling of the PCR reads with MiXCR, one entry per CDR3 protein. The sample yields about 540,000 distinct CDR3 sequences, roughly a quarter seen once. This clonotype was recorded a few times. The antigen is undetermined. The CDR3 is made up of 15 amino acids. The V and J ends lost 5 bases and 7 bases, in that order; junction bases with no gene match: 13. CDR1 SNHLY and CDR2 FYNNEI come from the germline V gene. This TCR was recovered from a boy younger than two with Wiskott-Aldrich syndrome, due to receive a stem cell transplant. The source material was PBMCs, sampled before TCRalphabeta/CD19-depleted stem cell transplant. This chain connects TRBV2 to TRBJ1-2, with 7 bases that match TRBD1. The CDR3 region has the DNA TGTGCCAGCAGTTATCTCGACAGGGAGGGTAGTGGCTACACCTTC. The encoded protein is CASSYLDREGSGYTF.